This T cell receptor beta chain was sequenced during a study of regulatory T cells in long-lasting Graves disease. The CDR3 is 13 amino acids. Germline values: CDR1 SNHLY, CDR2 FYNNEI. Trimming left V 8 bases short and J 4 bases short, with 14 bases between. Specified time point: persistent/refractory GD, antithyroid drugs over 5 years with positive TRAb. With RNA extracted from PBMCs as input, the TCR library was made. Building the TCR beta libraries relied on iRepertoire HTBI primers, and CDR3 regions underwent Arm-PCR. TCRdb re-called the multiplex PCR reads through MiXCR, storing one row per CDR3 protein. Counted here are 400,000 or so distinct CDR3 sequences, less than 25% occurring once; the ten biggest clones make up around 26%. Findings and caveats of the study: Clonotypes that were public and shared totalled roughly 3,000 in persistent patients versus roughly 1,000 in new patients. Persistent cases favored TRBV28, TRBJ1-2 and TRBJ2-5.

This clonotype was picked up many times. What it recognizes is unknown. The chain uses TRBV2 and TRBJ1-1; no clear D. The sequencing used peripheral blood mononuclear cells (PBMCs), collected when the disease was refractory, from a patient treated with antithyroid drugs. This clonotype was obtained from a female donor with Graves disease. CDR3 in DNA: TGTGCCAGCGGGGATTCCGCTCGCACTGAAGCTTTCTTT. Its translation is CASGDSARTEAFF. The variable domain in full, completed from reference TRBV2 and TRBJ1-1, reads EPEVTQTPSHQVTQMGQEVILRCVPISNHLYFYWYRQILGQKVEFLVSFYNNEISEKSEIFDDQFSVERPDGSNFTLKIRSTKLEDSAMYFCASGDSARTEAFFGQGTRLTVV.